The 19 T cell receptor beta chains below were found in one sample sequenced in a study of T cells in Graves' hyperthyroidism and ophthalmopathy. Amplification of TCR beta CDR3 regions was performed using RNA transcripts as template. An initial round of RT-PCR targeting the TCR CDR3 relied on the HTBI primer set. From the multiplex PCR reads, TCRdb called clonotypes with MiXCR, one entry per CDR3 protein. The data hold nearly 750,000 distinct CDR3 sequences, with over 35% observed a single time. Sequencing used blood. The origin of the receptors is a woman in her 40s with Graves' hyperthyroidism.

The table lists this clonotype with many counts. The CDR3 region is CASSLESQGTGNTIYF. In nucleotides, the CDR3 is TGTGCCAGCAGCTTAGAGTCACAGGGGACTGGAAACACCATATATTTT. The V and J genes are TRBV7-6 and TRBJ1-3; 7 nucleotides agree with TRBD1. The CDR3 contains 16 residues. With 1 base clipped from V and 2 bases from J, the junction kept 5 bases outside the gene matches. From germline, CDR1 is SGHVS and CDR2 FNYEAQ.

The sample holds many counts of this clonotype. The chain joins TRBV5-1 to TRBJ2-6; 7 nucleotides line up with TRBD2. CDR1 is SGHRS and CDR2 is YFSETQ in the germline V gene. Unmatched junction bases numbered 18, after V lost 4 bases and J lost 8 bases. CDR3 length: 18 amino acids. Here the CDR3 reads CASSPQASTSALSNVLTF. The DNA for the CDR3 is TGCGCCAGCAGCCCACAAGCAAGCACTAGCGCACTATCCAACGTCCTGACTTTC.

In regard to this clonotype: A clone one base away is much larger, so this may be a read error. The rearrangement uses TRBV12-3 or TRBV12-4 and TRBJ2-7, with TRBD1 matching 8 bases. The CDR3 is 16 residues long. The CDR3 loop is CASSMRSGGAYHERYF. CDR3 coding DNA: TGTGCCAGCAGTATGCGCTCAGGGGGCGCGTACCACGAGCGGTACTTC.

The chain joins TRBV5-5 to TRBJ2-7, with D perhaps matching TRBD1 (6 bases). Germline V gene lookup returns CDR1 SGHKS and CDR2 YYEKEE (reference sequence). V was cut by 2 bases and J by 6 bases, with 15 bases left in between. The CDR3 has 14 amino acids. In nucleotides, the CDR3 is TGTGCCAGCAGCTTAGGGGCCGGGACAAGCGAGCAGTACTTC. Translating gives CASSLGAGTSEQYF. Combining the CDR3 with reference TRBV5-5 and TRBJ2-7 gives the whole variable domain DAGVTQSPTHLIKTRGQQVTLRCSPISGHKSVSWYQQVLGQGPQFIFQYYEKEERGRGNFPDRFSARQFPNYSSELNVNALLLGDSALYLCASSLGAGTSEQYFGPGTRLTVT.

Points on this clonotype: A much larger clone lies a single base off, so this may be a read error. V is TRBV2 and J is TRBJ1-1; D is uncertain. Per germline, CDR1 SNHLY and CDR2 FYNNEI. CDR3 length: 16 amino acids. CDR3: CASSDARGYMNTGAFF. DNA for the CDR3: TGTGCCAGCAGTGATGCGCGAGGCTACATGAACACTGGAGCTTTCTTT.

The rearrangement uses TRBV20-1 and TRBJ2-2; D is unclear. Per germline, CDR1 DFQATT and CDR2 SNEGSKA (reference sequence). The CDR3 sequence is 15 residues long. V shed 0 bases and J shed 1 base, with 9 bases lying between them. The CDR3 DNA reads as TGCAGTGCTAGAGATTGGCGGCAGAACACCGGGGAGCTGTTTTTT. Its translation is CSARDWRQNTGELFF.

The V call is TRBV7-9, the J call TRBJ2-7, with no clear D. CDR3 length: 17 residues. V was pared by 5 bases and J by 2 bases, with 22 bases between. CDR1 and CDR2 (germline): SEHNR, FQNEAQ (reference sequence). The CDR3 DNA sequence: TGTGCCAGCAGCCCCGCTGAAGGGCGGAAATTAACCTACGAGCAGTACTTC. Its translation: CASSPAEGRKLTYEQYF.

V and J are TRBV11-2 and TRBJ1-3; D gene uncertain. This CDR3 is 15 amino acids long. Deletions cut 5 bases from V and 2 bases from J, with 13 bases between. Per germline, CDR1 SGHAT and CDR2 FQNNGV. CDR3 DNA: TGTGCCAGCAGCCTAACCCCACCCCCTGGAAACACCATATATTTT. Its translation: CASSLTPPPGNTIYF.

The chain uses TRBV9 and TRBJ2-7; 7 positions match TRBD1. Germline-derived CDR1 and CDR2 are SGDLS and YYNGEE. The CDR3 sequence is 15 residues long. V lost 3 bases to trimming and J lost 7 bases; unmatched junction nucleotides: 13. The CDR3 DNA is TGTGCCAGCAGCGACGGGACAGCTACCTACAATGAGCAGTACTTC. It specifies CASSDGTATYNEQYF.

The chain is built from TRBV6-9 and TRBJ1-5; D possibly corresponds to TRBD1 (5 bases). With 1 base removed from V and 9 bases from J, the gap between germline ends came to 16 bases. CDR3 length equals 15 residues. Germline CDR1 reads MNHGY; CDR2 reads SVAAGI. The CDR3 region is CASSYWDLTAWPQHF. DNA for the CDR3: TGTGCCAGCAGTTATTGGGACCTAACTGCCTGGCCCCAGCATTTT.

This clonotype was seen at least ten times. The CDR3 DNA reads TGTGCCAGCAGCTTAGGGCACTCGAGTTCCCAGCCCCAGCATTTT. Protein sequence: CASSLGHSSSQPQHF. The rearrangement links TRBV7-2 to TRBJ1-5, with no clear D. Per the germline V gene, CDR1 is SGHTA and CDR2 is FQGNSA. This CDR3 comprises 15 residues. V was trimmed by 1 base and J by 7 bases, leaving 14 bases between them.

This clonotype was detected many times. The genes are TRBV19 and TRBJ1-1; D possibly corresponds to TRBD1 (5 bases). Germline CDR1 reads LNHDA; CDR2 reads SQIVND (reference sequence). V lost 6 bases to trimming and J lost 1 base, with 9 bases between them. CDR3 length: 13 amino acids. Here the CDR3 DNA reads TGTGCCAGTAGCGACAGACCGAACACTGAAGCTTTCTTT. As protein: CASSDRPNTEAFF.

A few counts support this clonotype. The chain has TRBV7-2 and TRBJ1-6; D unresolved. Germline lookup yields CDR1 SGHTA and CDR2 FQGNSA. Trimming took 7 bases from V and 7 from J, leaving 14 bases between them. The CDR3 is made up of 14 amino acids. The CDR3 nucleotides read TGTGCCAGCAAGCAGTCCGTCAGGAATTCACCCCTCCACTTT. It translates to CASKQSVRNSPLHF.

In this sample, this clonotype turned up a few times. CDR3 sequence (DNA): TGTGCCAGCAGTTACCACGGAGGGGATCAGCCCCAGCATTTT. It encodes CASSYHGGDQPQHF. V and J are TRBV6-5 and TRBJ1-5; a possible D gene is TRBD1 (5 bases). Germline CDR1 reads MNHEY; CDR2 reads SVGAGI. The CDR3 is made up of 14 amino acids. Trimming left V 2 bases short and J 5 bases short, with 10 bases between.

This clonotype was found many times. V is TRBV7-2 and J is TRBJ2-7; D is perhaps TRBD1 (5 bases). Germline assignment: CDR1 SGHTA and CDR2 FQGNSA. The CDR3 consists of 13 residues. Trimming took 5 bases from V and 7 from J, leaving 15 bases between them. CDR3: CASSVQGGREQYF. CDR3 DNA sequence: TGTGCCAGCAGCGTTCAGGGCGGACGAGAGCAGTACTTC.

Regarding this clonotype: Possible read error: a much larger clone is one base away. V is TRBV7-3 and J is TRBJ1-5; the match to TRBD1 covers 9 bases. Trimming at V came to 5 bases and at J to 7 bases, leaving 6 bases not matched to a gene. Germline CDR1 reads SGHTA; CDR2 reads FQGTGA. There are 14 residues in the CDR3. CDR3 residues: CASSRGQGGQPQHF. CDR3 sequence (DNA): TGTGCCAGCAGCCGGGGACAGGGAGGGCAGCCCCAGCATTTT.

This clonotype was counted at least ten times. V and J are TRBV10-3 and TRBJ1-1; the D gene is possibly TRBD1 (6 bases). V was shortened by 7 bases and J by 0 bases, with 21 bases between the two germline ends. The CDR3 has 17 amino acids. The germline V gene has CDR1 ENHRY and CDR2 SYGVKD. In DNA form, the CDR3 reads TGTGCCATCACGGTGGAGGAGGGGGTAATGATGAACACTGAAGCTTTCTTT. It is translated as CAITVEEGVMMNTEAFF.

The rearrangement joins TRBV11-3 to TRBJ2-3, with 10 positions matching TRBD2. The DNA matches TRBJ2-7 better at its end, which makes the J call doubtful. Germline V gene sequence: CDR1 SGHNT, CDR2 YENEEA. The CDR3 loop spans 15 amino acids. The CDR3: CASSLSGGNTDTQYF. CDR3 bases: TGTGCCAGCAGCCTTAGCGGGGGGAACACAGATACGCAGTACTTC.

A few counts support this clonotype. The chain has TRBV7-2 and TRBJ1-5; a possible D gene is TRBD1 (5 bases). The germline V and J ends were trimmed by 4 bases and 7 bases, with 11 bases remaining between them. Per the germline V gene, CDR1 is SGHTA and CDR2 is FQGNSA. The CDR3 sequence is 13 residues long. The CDR3 loop is CASSSGVSQPQHF. The DNA of the CDR3 is TGTGCCAGCAGCTCGGGGGTCAGCCAGCCCCAGCATTTT.